This entry lists 5 T cell receptor beta chains sequenced from one sample in a study of T cells in Graves' hyperthyroidism and ophthalmopathy. Amplified TCR beta CDR3 regions derived from RNA transcripts. Initially, a first-round RT-PCR of the TCR CDR3 employed the HTBI primer set. TCRdb reprocessed the multiplex PCR reads with MiXCR, giving one entry per CDR3 protein. The table records some 550,000 distinct CDR3 sequences, less than 25% of them present only once. What was sequenced was blood. All receptors come from a man aged 18-30 years with Graves' hyperthyroidism.

There are many counts of this clonotype. The gene calls are TRBV15 and TRBJ2-5; D is perhaps TRBD1 or TRBD2 (6 bases each). The CDR3 covers 13 residues. V lost 1 base and J 5 bases, leaving 8 bases between the germline ends. The V gene's germline CDR1 is LNHNV and CDR2 YYDKDF (reference sequence). In DNA, the CDR3 is TGTGCCACCAGCAGAGGAGGGGGGGAGACCCAGTACTTC. This sequence encodes CATSRGGGETQYF.

The DNA of the CDR3 is TGTGCCAGCAGCCTTCGGACAGGATTTAACACCGGGGAGCTGTTTTTT. It translates to CASSLRTGFNTGELFF. The chain links TRBV9 to TRBJ2-2; TRBD1 matches at 7 bases. The CDR3 totals 16 residues. Germline CDR1 is SGDLS and CDR2 is YYNGEE. V trimming: 4 bases; J trimming: 2 bases; junction bases outside the gene matches: 8.

The table lists this clonotype with many counts. The J gene is TRBJ1-1, the V gene TRBV7-9; D perhaps matches TRBD1 (6 bases). With 5 bases removed from V and 1 base from J, the gap between germline ends came to 14 bases. CDR1 is SEHNR, CDR2 FQNEAQ, per germline (reference sequence). CDR3 size: 15 residues. This CDR3 reads CASSLLGGRNTEAFF. The CDR3 DNA is TGTGCCAGCAGCCTCTTAGGGGGACGGAACACTGAAGCTTTCTTT. Combining the CDR3 with reference TRBV7-9 and TRBJ1-1 gives the whole variable domain DTGVSQNPRHKITKRGQNVTFRCDPISEHNRLYWYRQTLGQGPEFLTYFQNEAQLEKSRLLSDRFSAERPKGSFSTLEIQRTEQGDSAMYLCASSLLGGRNTEAFFGQGTRLTVV.

With regard to this clonotype: This clone may be a read error of a much larger clone one base away. The chain recombines TRBV20-1 with TRBJ1-1; possible D gene TRBD1, 5 bases. Trimming left V 1 base short and J 3 bases short, with 15 bases between. The germline V gene encodes CDR1 DFQATT and CDR2 SNEGSKA (reference sequence). This CDR3 has 15 residues. This CDR3 reads CSARGSGRGDTEAFF. For the CDR3, the DNA is TGCAGTGCTAGAGGCTCAGGGAGAGGAGACACTGAAGCTTTCTTT.

This clonotype was seen only a few times. The rearrangement links TRBV11-2 to TRBJ1-1; D is unclear. This CDR3 region has 18 residues. V gave up 4 bases and J gave up 3 bases, with 24 bases separating them. Per the germline V gene, CDR1 is SGHAT and CDR2 is FQNNGV. The CDR3 is CASSSFPRLEIADTEAFF. The CDR3 bases are TGTGCCAGCAGCTCGTTTCCCCGTCTGGAAATCGCGGACACTGAAGCTTTCTTT.